One and the same sample provided the 10 T cell receptor beta chains below, sequenced in a study of regulatory T cells in long-lasting Graves disease. Arm-PCR of CDR3 regions and iRepertoire HTBI primers were used to build TCR beta libraries. TCRdb processed the multiplex PCR reads anew with MiXCR; each CDR3 protein has one entry. Altogether about 460,000 distinct CDR3 sequences are present, about 20% being singletons, with the ten largest covering around 13%. Indicated time point: persistent/refractory GD, antithyroid drugs over 5 years with positive TRAb. From RNA extracted from PBMCs, the TCR library was made. Sequencing used peripheral blood mononuclear cells (PBMCs), obtained when the disease was refractory, from a patient treated with antithyroid drugs. The receptors stem from a female donor with Graves disease.

The table lists this clonotype with a few counts. The J gene is TRBJ1-1, the V gene TRBV6-2 or TRBV6-3; 9 bases map to TRBD1. The CDR3 spans 15 residues. J gave up 3 bases and V 0 bases, and 2 bases lay outside the gene matches. Germline values: CDR1 MNHEY, CDR2 SVGEGT. The CDR3 bases are TGTGCCAGCAGTTACTCAGACAGGGGGGACACTGAAGCTTTCTTT. It is translated as CASSYSDRGDTEAFF.

V and J are TRBV13 and TRBJ1-6; a possible D gene is TRBD1 (5 bases). V lost 5 bases and J lost 7, with 15 bases in between. The CDR3 is made up of 15 amino acids. Germline loops: CDR1 PRHDT, CDR2 FYEKMQ (reference sequence). CDR3 in amino acids: CASSPTGEVNSPLHF. CDR3 DNA sequence: TGTGCCAGCAGCCCAACGGGGGAAGTGAATTCACCCCTCCACTTT. The whole variable domain, remainder taken from reference TRBV13 and TRBJ1-6, is AAGVIQSPRHLIKEKRETATLKCYPIPRHDTVYWYQQGPGQDPQFLISFYEKMQSDKGSIPDRFSAQQFSDYHSELNMSSLELGDSALYFCASSPTGEVNSPLHFGNGTRLTVT.

The genes are TRBV6-2 or TRBV6-3 and TRBJ1-1, with a weak D call TRBD1 (6 bases). CDR3 length equals 14 residues. Germline lookup yields CDR1 MNHEY and CDR2 SVGEGT. The germline V and J ends were trimmed by 6 bases and 4 bases, with 15 bases remaining between them. CDR3 protein: CASSRQAFGTEAFF. As DNA, the CDR3 is TGTGCCAGCAGCCGACAGGCGTTTGGCACTGAAGCTTTCTTT.

This clonotype has a count of ten or more. The J gene is TRBJ2-7, the V gene TRBV7-2, with D hard to call. The CDR3 totals 15 residues. V dropped 2 bases and J dropped 5 bases, with 16 bases sitting between them. Germline V CDR1 and CDR2: SGHTA, FQGNSA. CDR3 sequence: CASSLFLASENEQYF. CDR3 bases: TGTGCCAGCAGCTTATTCCTTGCTTCGGAAAACGAGCAGTACTTC. The variable domain in full, completed from reference TRBV7-2 and TRBJ2-7, reads GAGVSQSPSNKVTEKGKDVELRCDPISGHTALYWYRQSLGQGLEFLIYFQGNSAPDKSGLPSDRFSAERTGGSVSTLTIQRTQQEDSAVYLCASSLFLASENEQYFGPGTRLTVT.

Here the CDR3 reads CASSHEWGGETQYF. Written as DNA, the CDR3 is TGTGCCAGCAGCCATGAATGGGGGGGGGAGACCCAGTACTTC. The chain joins TRBV3-1 to TRBJ2-5; 7 bases match TRBD2. The CDR3 runs to 14 residues. Germline V gene data show CDR1 as LGHDT and CDR2 as YNNKEL (reference sequence). With 3 bases clipped from V and 5 bases from J, the junction kept 6 bases outside the gene matches.

The genes are TRBV6-2 or TRBV6-3 and TRBJ1-4; TRBD1 matches at 9 bases. Germline loops: CDR1 MNHEY, CDR2 SVGEGT. CDR3 length equals 15 residues. Trimming removed 6 bases from V and 8 bases from J; junction bases left unmatched: 10. CDR3 DNA: TGTGCCAGCAGCACACAGGGGGCTTCAGAGGAAAAACTGTTTTTT. It encodes CASSTQGASEEKLFF.

This chain connects TRBV13 to TRBJ2-7; D uncertain. Germline CDR1 PRHDT, CDR2 FYEKMQ (reference sequence). The CDR3 runs 15 residues. The V and J ends lost 5 bases and 2 bases respectively, with 16 bases between them. The CDR3, as DNA: TGTGCCAGCAGCCTTGCTGGCGTAGACCCCTACGAGCAGTACTTC. Amino acid sequence: CASSLAGVDPYEQYF.

A remark on this clonotype: This may be a read error, as it is one base from a much larger clone. The rearrangement joins TRBV12-3 or TRBV12-4 to TRBJ2-5; 8 nucleotides match TRBD2. This CDR3 is 15 amino acids long. The CDR3 loop reads CAGSFWTGGRETQYF. The DNA for the CDR3 is TGTGCCGGCAGTTTTTGGACGGGGGGGCGGGAGACCCAGTACTTC.

This clonotype showed up many times. The chain recombines TRBV2 with TRBJ2-5, with a possible D match to TRBD2 (5 bases). This CDR3 region has 11 residues. Trimming left V 4 bases short and J 5 bases short, with 5 bases between. Germline-derived CDR1 and CDR2 are SNHLY and FYNNEI. The CDR3 DNA reads TGTGCCAGCAGTGCTAGCGAGACCCAGTACTTC. Translating gives CASSASETQYF.

The chain couples TRBV10-3 to TRBJ2-7, with a possible D match to TRBD2 (6 bases). V was shortened by 10 bases and J by 5 bases, with 21 bases between the two germline ends. The CDR3 covers 14 residues. Germline loops: CDR1 ENHRY, CDR2 SYGVKD. CDR3 sequence reads: CATRGLQSYDEQYF. In DNA form, the CDR3 reads TGTGCCACCCGCGGACTACAGAGCTACGACGAGCAGTACTTC.